Each of the 18 T cell receptor beta chains below was sequenced from the same sample in a study of vaccination and CD4 T cells after COVID-19. Stated time point: late sampling 161 to 241 days after vaccination in three convalescent patients. Noted treatment: approximately nine-day PBMC culture with coronavirus spike peptide pools or control peptides (ViraFEST assay). The Oncomine TCR Beta short-read assay was applied to DNA of cultured CD4+ T cells. TCRdb independently ran MiXCR on the PCR reads; one entry per CDR3 protein. The table includes about 25,000 distinct CDR3 sequences, 25% to 30% detected once. These TCRs are of unknown antigen specificity. Material: CD4+ T cells from blood, cultured in vitro, obtained about 7 months after SARS-CoV-2 vaccination. These receptor sequences come from a human donor who had recovered from COVID-19.

This clonotype was observed once. The chain is built from TRBV7-9 and TRBJ2-1, with 7 bases matching TRBD1. The V segment lost 5 bases and the J segment 3 bases; nucleotides outside the gene matches: 13. The CDR3 runs 17 residues. Per germline, CDR1 SEHNR and CDR2 FQNEAQ (reference sequence). The chain's CDR3 is CASSPKTAGGFYNEQFF. CDR3 DNA: TGTGCCAGCAGCCCAAAAACGGCAGGGGGATTCTACAATGAGCAGTTCTTC.

This clonotype was seen a handful of times. The chain is built from TRBV28 and TRBJ1-1; D is undetermined. Germline V lookup: CDR1 MDHEN, CDR2 SYDVKM. The CDR3 runs 14 residues. The germline V and J ends were trimmed by 2 bases and 11 bases, with 18 bases remaining between them. The CDR3: CASSLSHYSAFAFF. CDR3 in DNA: TGTGCCAGCAGTTTAAGTCACTACTCTGCTTTTGCTTTCTTT.

This clonotype was seen more than once but under ten times. The CDR3 protein is CASSRQALSYEQYF. As DNA, the CDR3 is TGTGCCAGCAGTCGACAGGCGTTGTCCTACGAGCAGTACTTC. The V call is TRBV6-1, the J call TRBJ2-7; D is possibly TRBD1 (6 bases). The V gene lost 5 bases and the J gene lost 1 base, with 12 bases spanning the gap. Germline assignment: CDR1 MNHNS and CDR2 SASEGT. This CDR3 is built from 14 residues.

The J gene is TRBJ1-1, the V gene TRBV28; 7 positions match TRBD1. The CDR3 consists of 13 residues. CDR1 MDHEN and CDR2 SYDVKM come from the germline V gene. With V trimmed by 7 bases and J by 5 bases, 7 bases remained unmatched. CDR3 sequence (DNA): TGTGCCAGCATCCGACAGGGAAATACTGAAGCTTTCTTT. Protein sequence: CASIRQGNTEAFF.

V and J are TRBV11-3 and TRBJ2-2; D might be TRBD1 (5 bases). The CDR3 loop spans 13 amino acids. Germline CDR1 SGHNT, CDR2 YENEEA. Deletions cut 5 bases from V and 3 bases from J, with 7 bases between. The CDR3 DNA is TGTGCCAGCAGCCCCAGGGACACCGGGGAGCTGTTTTTT. It specifies CASSPRDTGELFF.

The chain couples TRBV27 to TRBJ2-7, with 7 positions matching TRBD2. CDR1 is MNHEY and CDR2 is SMNVEV in the germline V gene (reference sequence). CDR3 size: 15 residues. The trim removed 7 bases at V and 3 bases at J, leaving 12 bases unmatched. The CDR3 region has the DNA TGTGCCAGCACAGGGAGAGGGAGCGGGGTCTACGAGCAGTACTTC. The encoded protein is CASTGRGSGVYEQYF.

By sample share, this clonotype is medium-sized. V gene TRBV20-1 combines with J gene TRBJ1-6; 9 bases agree with TRBD1. Looked up from germline, CDR1 is DFQATT and CDR2 is SNEGSKA (reference sequence). Trimming at V came to 3 bases and at J to 6 bases, leaving 6 bases not matched to a gene. This CDR3 has 15 amino acids. CDR3 bases: TGCAGTGCTAGGGAACCGGGACAGGGTAATTCACCCCTCCACTTT. The encoded protein is CSAREPGQGNSPLHF.

This clonotype appeared a few times. V gene TRBV14 combines with J gene TRBJ2-7; TRBD1 agrees at 8 bases. The ends lost 3 bases at V and 3 bases at J; junction bases unmatched: 4. This CDR3 is built from 14 residues. Per germline, CDR1 SGHDN and CDR2 FVKESK. DNA of the CDR3: TGTGCCAGCAGCCATGGCAGGGGGCTCTACGAGCAGTACTTC. It translates to CASSHGRGLYEQYF.

By proportion, this clonotype is medium-sized. This chain uses TRBV6-5 with TRBJ2-3, with 10 bases identical to TRBD1. The V gene end was trimmed by 2 bases and the J gene end by 2 bases; junction bases not matched to a gene: 1. This CDR3 comprises 15 residues. Germline V lookup: CDR1 MNHEY, CDR2 SVGAGI. The CDR3 DNA is TGTGCCAGCAGTTACGGGACAGGGGACACAGATACGCAGTATTTT. Its translation is CASSYGTGDTDTQYF.

The V gene is TRBV28, the J gene TRBJ2-7; the D gene could be TRBD1 or TRBD2 (5 bases each). V lost 2 bases and J 3 bases, leaving 11 bases between the germline ends. CDR1 and CDR2 (germline): MDHEN, SYDVKM. The CDR3 totals 14 residues. The CDR3 loop is CASSLGGSSYEQYF. The DNA for the CDR3 is TGTGCCAGCAGTTTAGGGGGATCGAGCTACGAGCAGTACTTC.

This clonotype has just a few counts. The chain carries TRBV6-1 and TRBJ1-5; D uncertain. Germline loops: CDR1 MNHNS, CDR2 SASEGT. The V and J ends lost 6 bases and 2 bases respectively, with 11 bases between them. The CDR3 has 14 amino acids. CDR3 protein: CASSTRRGNQPQHF. The CDR3 DNA follows: TGTGCCAGCAGCACCAGACGGGGCAATCAGCCCCAGCATTTT.

The CDR3 protein is CASPPLGQSSYNSPLHF. Here the CDR3 DNA reads TGCGCCAGCCCTCCGCTGGGGCAAAGCTCCTATAATTCACCCCTCCACTTT. The chain has TRBV10-1 and TRBJ1-6, with a tentative D call TRBD1 (5 bases). Per the germline V gene, CDR1 is WNHNN and CDR2 is SYGVQD (reference sequence). The ends were cut back, 8 bases at V and 0 bases at J, with 17 bases in the middle. The CDR3 extends over 17 amino acids.

This clonotype is medium-sized (0.01 to 0.1%) within its sample. The V gene is TRBV15, the J gene TRBJ2-1; D call uncertain. Trimming shortened V by 5 bases and J by 7 bases, and 15 bases separated the two germline ends. This CDR3 contains 14 residues. In germline, CDR1 is LNHNV, CDR2 YYDKDF (reference sequence). The CDR3 loop is CATSLELRLNEQFF. The CDR3 coding sequence is TGTGCCACCAGCTTGGAGCTTCGGCTTAATGAGCAGTTCTTC.

V usage is TRBV5-1 and J usage is TRBJ2-5; TRBD2 is a possible D gene (5 bases). V gave up 0 bases and J gave up 7 bases, with 16 bases separating them. The CDR3 has 15 amino acids. Per germline, CDR1 SGHRS and CDR2 YFSETQ. The CDR3 sequence is CASSLASLGRGTQYF. The CDR3 DNA sequence: TGCGCCAGCAGCTTGGCCTCGCTAGGACGGGGGACCCAGTACTTC.

This clonotype was found a few times. The chain uses TRBV28 and TRBJ1-5, with unresolved D. V was trimmed by 6 bases and J by 0 bases, leaving 15 bases between them. CDR3 length: 16 residues. Germline V gene data show CDR1 as MDHEN and CDR2 as SYDVKM. In nucleotides, the CDR3 is TGTGCCAGCAGAGGTGTATCGGCGTATAGCAATCAGCCCCAGCATTTT. The encoded protein is CASRGVSAYSNQPQHF.

The rearrangement joins TRBV7-2 to TRBJ2-2; TRBD2 aligns across 9 bases. After removal of 2 bases from V and 7 bases from J, the junction contained 8 bases not matched to a gene. Germline V gene data show CDR1 as SGHTA and CDR2 as FQGNSA. There are 16 residues in the CDR3. As DNA, the CDR3 is TGTGCCAGCAGCTTAAGGGCTAGCGGGACGAGCGGGGAGCTGTTTTTT. Protein: CASSLRASGTSGELFF.

This clonotype was counted many times. The J gene is TRBJ2-7, the V gene TRBV7-8; D uncertain. The V gene lost 1 base and the J gene lost 2 bases, with 12 bases spanning the gap. This CDR3 has 15 residues. Germline CDR1 and CDR2: SGHVS and FQNEAQ. CDR3 protein: CASSLGVLVTYEQYF. CDR3 bases: TGTGCCAGCAGCTTAGGGGTACTCGTTACCTACGAGCAGTACTTC.

This clonotype was counted between two and nine times. This chain links TRBV19 with TRBJ2-5, with TRBD1 identical over 7 bases. After removal of 10 bases from V and 5 bases from J, the junction contained 13 bases not matched to a gene. CDR3 size: 14 residues. Germline V gene data show CDR1 as LNHDA and CDR2 as SQIVND (reference sequence). DNA for the CDR3: TGTGCCACCCAAGTGGTAGGGGGCCGGGAGACCCAGTACTTC. Translating gives CATQVVGGRETQYF.